This entry is about one T cell receptor (beta chain). This entry is derived from a study of T-cell reconstitution after alpha-beta-depleted transplantation in children. The TCRbeta library incorporated unique molecular identifiers. TCRdb passed the PCR reads through MiXCR, listing each CDR3 protein once. The sample yields 500,000 to 650,000 distinct CDR3 sequences, 10% to 12% seen once. From germline, CDR1 is MNHNS and CDR2 SASEGT. The CDR3 contains 13 residues. Trimming stripped 2 bases from V and 2 bases from J, with 6 bases between. This chain links TRBV6-1 with TRBJ1-2, with no clear D. Sequences were derived from PBMCs, mostly from graft donor cells, sampled 180 days after TCRalphabeta/CD19-depleted stem cell transplant. This sequence was found in a female patient aged 2 to 10 who had a stem cell transplant for aplastic anemia, so the T cells may come from the graft donor. CDR3 loop: CASSEKSNYGYTF. Here the CDR3 DNA reads TGTGCCAGCAGTGAAAAGTCCAACTATGGCTACACCTTC.